One and the same sample provided the 30 T cell receptor beta chains below, sequenced in a study of T cell responses to AZD1222 COVID-19 vaccine. Sequencing used immunoSEQ multiplex PCR; TCRdb keeps in-frame clones, though not all of them. Here the sample spans 30,000 to 35,000 clones, just over 90% being singletons. The sample here was peripheral blood, taken on day 0 of AZD1222 vaccination. These receptors all stem from an adult in good health.

The rearrangement uses TRBV27 and TRBJ2-5; D is undetermined. V lost 0 bases, J lost 4 bases, and 15 bases lay in between. CDR1 and CDR2 from the germline V gene are MNHEY and SMNVEV (reference sequence). CDR3 length: 16 residues. This CDR3 reads CASSLSGPRVGETQYF. The DNA for the CDR3 is TGTGCCAGCAGTTTATCAGGACCTAGGGTAGGAGAGACCCAGTACTTC.

This chain uses TRBV29-1 with TRBJ2-3; TRBD2 aligns across 13 bases. The CDR3 has 16 amino acids. The V gene's germline CDR1 is SQVTM and CDR2 ANQGSEA. Germline trimming cut 2 bases from V and 2 bases from J; bases unmatched to any gene: 4. CDR3 sequence: CSVEPGLAGFTDTQYF. As DNA, the CDR3 is TGCAGCGTTGAACCGGGACTAGCGGGGTTCACAGATACGCAGTATTTT.

J is TRBJ2-1 and V is TRBV4-2; the D gene is possibly TRBD2 (5 bases). The length of the CDR3 is 14 residues. Trimming pared 3 bases from V and 8 bases from J, leaving 14 bases between. The germline CDR1 and CDR2 sequences are LGHNA and YNFKEQ. The CDR3, as DNA: TGTGCCAGCAGCCAGTTAAGGGCGGAGGATGAGCAGTTCTTC. Its translation: CASSQLRAEDEQFF.

This chain links TRBV19 with TRBJ1-3; 9 nucleotides match TRBD1. Trimming took 6 bases from V and 4 from J; bases not matched to a gene: 10. CDR1 LNHDA and CDR2 SQIVND come from the germline V gene (reference sequence). The CDR3 consists of 16 residues. The CDR3 DNA follows: TGTGCCAGTAGCTTTAATACAGGGGGCTACGGAAACACCATATATTTT. This gives the protein CASSFNTGGYGNTIYF. The full variable domain, completed using reference TRBV19 and TRBJ1-3, is DGGITQSPKYLFRKEGQNVTLSCEQNLNHDAMYWYRQDPGQGLRLIYYSQIVNDFQKGDIAEGYSVSREKKESFPLTVTSAQKNPTAFYLCASSFNTGGYGNTIYFGEGSWLTVV.

The chain employs TRBV5-4 and TRBJ1-1; unclear D gene. Trimming took 4 bases from V and 3 from J, leaving 13 bases between them. Germline V gene data show CDR1 as SGHNT and CDR2 as YYREEE (reference sequence). The CDR3 has 14 amino acids. In nucleotides, the CDR3 is TGTGCCAGCAGCATAACGCGGCGGGACACTGAAGCTTTCTTT. Translated, it gives CASSITRRDTEAFF.

This clone appeared once. The V call is TRBV4-2, the J call TRBJ1-5, with a weak D call TRBD1 (6 bases). The CDR3 is 17 residues long. The ends were cut back, 0 bases at V and 4 bases at J, with 16 bases in the middle. The germline V gene has CDR1 LGHNA and CDR2 YNFKEQ. The CDR3 region has the DNA TGTGCCAGCAGCCAAGATGGGGGGCACAGGCCGAATCAGCCCCAGCATTTT. Translation: CASSQDGGHRPNQPQHF.

This chain uses TRBV5-4 with TRBJ2-5; D is perhaps TRBD1 or TRBD2 (6 bases each). This CDR3 region has 14 residues. V was clipped by 0 bases and J by 5 bases, with 11 bases between them. CDR1 is SGHNT, CDR2 YYREEE, per germline (reference sequence). CDR3 protein: CASSLAGGRETQYF. Here the CDR3 DNA reads TGTGCCAGCAGCTTGGCCGGGGGCAGGGAGACCCAGTACTTC. Variable domain in full (rest from reference TRBV5-4 and TRBJ2-5): ETGVTQSPTHLIKTRGQQVTLRCSSQSGHNTVSWYQQALGQGPQFIFQYYREEENGRGNFPPRFSGLQFPNYSSELNVNALELDDSALYLCASSLAGGRETQYFGPGTRLLVL.

This chain links TRBV6-5 with TRBJ1-6, with D unclear. The germline CDR1 and CDR2 sequences are MNHEY and SVGAGI. The V end lost 2 bases, the J end lost 7 bases, and 9 bases lay between the germline ends. The CDR3 spans 14 residues. The CDR3 DNA reads as TGTGCCAGCAGTTACCGCACAGTCAATTCACCCCTCCACTTT. This codes for CASSYRTVNSPLHF.

The CDR3 bases are TGTGCCAGCAGTTTAACAGGGCCAGACGGTGGCTACACCTTC. Translated: CASSLTGPDGGYTF. V is TRBV6-6 and J is TRBJ1-2; a weak D match, TRBD1 (6 bases). Germline CDR1 MNHNY, CDR2 SVGAGI (reference sequence). CDR3 length: 14 residues. Trimming removed 4 bases from V and 7 bases from J, with 16 bases in between.

This clone was observed a few times. The V gene is TRBV5-4, the J gene TRBJ2-2; 7 positions match TRBD1. This CDR3 is built from 14 residues. The V gene end was trimmed by 4 bases and the J gene end by 5 bases; junction bases not matched to a gene: 5. Germline assignment: CDR1 SGHNT and CDR2 YYREEE (reference sequence). The CDR3 here is CASSAGTATGELFF. CDR3 sequence (DNA): TGTGCCAGCAGCGCCGGGACAGCAACCGGGGAGCTGTTTTTT.

The CDR3 DNA reads TGTGCCAGTAGTATACAGGGGCGGCCTGGCACTGAAGCTTTCTTT. It codes for CASSIQGRPGTEAFF. This chain joins TRBV19 and TRBJ1-1, with TRBD1 as a possible D gene (6 bases). V was clipped by 2 bases and J by 4 bases, with 14 bases between them. The CDR3 has 15 amino acids. Germline loops: CDR1 LNHDA, CDR2 SQIVND (reference sequence).

V gene TRBV6-1 combines with J gene TRBJ2-3; TRBD1 matches at 8 bases. The CDR3 has 15 amino acids. Germline V gene data show CDR1 as MNHNS and CDR2 as SASEGT. V was clipped by 3 bases and J by 0 bases; unmatched bases: 2. As DNA, the CDR3 is TGTGCCAGCAGTGACCGGGACAGGAGCACAGATACGCAGTATTTT. It codes for CASSDRDRSTDTQYF.

J is TRBJ2-7 and V is TRBV7-9; D is perhaps TRBD1 or TRBD2 (5 bases each). Germline assignment: CDR1 SEHNR and CDR2 FQNEAQ (reference sequence). This CDR3 contains 14 residues. Trimming shortened V by 1 base and J by 4 bases, and 11 bases separated the two germline ends. This chain's CDR3 is CASSLGGAGYEQYF. The CDR3, as DNA: TGTGCCAGCAGCTTAGGAGGGGCTGGGTACGAGCAGTACTTC.

The chain combines TRBV5-1 with TRBJ1-3; D ambiguous. The CDR3 spans 15 residues. Germline V gives CDR1 SGHRS, CDR2 YFSETQ. V was pared by 3 bases and J by 2 bases, with 12 bases between. In DNA form, the CDR3 reads TGCGCCAGCAGCTCAGGACGGGAGACTGGAAACACCATATATTTT. This codes for CASSSGRETGNTIYF.

The rearrangement uses TRBV5-1 and TRBJ2-1; 7 nucleotides agree with TRBD1. The CDR3 is 16 amino acids. The germline V gene encodes CDR1 SGHRS and CDR2 YFSETQ. The V segment lost 0 bases and the J segment 7 bases; nucleotides outside the gene matches: 10. CDR3 residues: CASSLGQGWGWNEQFF. Here the CDR3 DNA reads TGCGCCAGCAGCTTGGGACAGGGCTGGGGTTGGAATGAGCAGTTCTTC.

For the CDR3, the DNA is TGTGCCAGCAGCTTAGACGACGGCATGAACACTGAAGCTTTCTTT. Protein sequence: CASSLDDGMNTEAFF. The chain uses TRBV7-6 and TRBJ1-1; D uncertain. Trimming left V 1 base short and J 0 bases short, with 9 bases between. This CDR3 contains 15 residues. The germline V gene encodes CDR1 SGHVS and CDR2 FNYEAQ.

For this clone: One end of the junction varies from germline; a read error may be responsible. V and J are TRBV27 and TRBJ2-5; 9 bases agree with TRBD2. The CDR3 is 13 residues long. The germline V gene encodes CDR1 MNHEY and CDR2 SMNVEV (reference sequence). The CDR3 region has the DNA TGTGCCAGCAGTTTTACGGTAGCGGGGGTATCACACTTC. This translates into CASSFTVAGVSHF.

In this sample, this clone turned up once. J is TRBJ1-2 and V is TRBV7-2, with D possibly matching TRBD1 (6 bases). Per germline, CDR1 SGHTA and CDR2 FQGNSA. The CDR3 is 15 amino acids. The V gene lost 5 bases and the J gene lost 6 bases, with 19 bases spanning the gap. CDR3 sequence reads: CASSLGAWGLDGYTF. The CDR3 nucleotides read TGTGCCAGCAGCCTAGGGGCCTGGGGGCTCGATGGCTACACCTTC.

CDR3 residues: CASSTTGTGRNQPQHF. In DNA, the CDR3 is TGTGCCAGTAGTACAACCGGGACAGGGCGAAATCAGCCCCAGCATTTT. The chain has TRBV19 and TRBJ1-5, with TRBD1 matching 9 bases. J gave up 4 bases and V 4 bases, and 8 bases lay outside the gene matches. There are 16 residues in the CDR3. Germline CDR1 reads LNHDA; CDR2 reads SQIVND (reference sequence).

The V call is TRBV19, the J call TRBJ1-5; 7 bases agree with TRBD1. The J segment lost 4 bases and the V segment lost 2 bases, leaving 5 bases of the junction unmatched. The CDR3 loop spans 15 amino acids. Germline CDR1 reads LNHDA; CDR2 reads SQIVND (reference sequence). The CDR3 protein is CASSINRQGNQPQHF. In DNA form, the CDR3 reads TGTGCCAGTAGTATAAATAGACAGGGAAATCAGCCCCAGCATTTT. The whole variable domain, filled in from reference TRBV19 and TRBJ1-5, reads DGGITQSPKYLFRKEGQNVTLSCEQNLNHDAMYWYRQDPGQGLRLIYYSQIVNDFQKGDIAEGYSVSREKKESFPLTVTSAQKNPTAFYLCASSINRQGNQPQHFGDGTRLSIL.

V is TRBV2 and J is TRBJ1-2; TRBD1 might be the D (6 bases). The CDR3 totals 14 residues. CDR1 SNHLY and CDR2 FYNNEI come from the germline V gene. V was trimmed by 8 bases and J by 1 base, leaving 14 bases between them. The CDR3 region has the DNA TGTGCCAGCGGGAGGGGGGCCATTAACTATGGCTACACCTTC. It translates to CASGRGAINYGYTF.

This clone was seen a few times. The V gene is TRBV4-3, the J gene TRBJ2-2; the match to TRBD2 covers 10 bases. J was trimmed by 3 bases and V by 4 bases; bases with no gene match: 2. This CDR3 comprises 15 residues. CDR1 is LGHNA, CDR2 YSLEER, per germline. CDR3 bases: TGCGCCAGCAGCCCCGGGACTAGCGACACCGGGGAGCTGTTTTTT. It yields the protein CASSPGTSDTGELFF.

This chain links TRBV5-1 with TRBJ1-5; 12 nucleotides match TRBD1. The CDR3 extends over 16 amino acids. Germline CDR1 SGHRS, CDR2 YFSETQ. J lost 4 bases, V lost 4 bases, and 6 bases had no gene match. The CDR3 loop is CASSDGTGGWNQPQHF. CDR3 nucleotide sequence: TGCGCCAGCAGCGACGGGACAGGGGGCTGGAATCAGCCCCAGCATTTT.

The V call is TRBV7-9, the J call TRBJ2-7; 7 bases align to TRBD2. V lost 3 bases to trimming and J lost 6 bases; unmatched junction nucleotides: 8. From germline, CDR1 is SEHNR and CDR2 FQNEAQ (reference sequence). The CDR3 loop spans 14 amino acids. CDR3 in DNA: TGTGCCAGCAGCTTGGGGAAGACTAGCTCCGAGCAGTACTTC. Protein product: CASSLGKTSSEQYF.

The CDR3 coding sequence is TGTGCCAGCAGCTTAGGAAGGGGCCAGCCCCAGCATTTT. Translated, it gives CASSLGRGQPQHF. The V gene is TRBV7-2, the J gene TRBJ1-5, with D perhaps TRBD1 (5 bases). The ends were cut back, 1 base at V and 7 bases at J, with 8 bases in the middle. The germline CDR1 and CDR2 sequences are SGHTA and FQGNSA. The length of the CDR3 is 13 residues.

This clone was recorded only once. The genes are TRBV19 and TRBJ2-5; tentative D call: TRBD1 (5 bases). Trimming pared 3 bases from V and 0 bases from J, leaving 11 bases between. Per the germline V gene, CDR1 is LNHDA and CDR2 is SQIVND (reference sequence). The CDR3 sequence is 15 residues long. The CDR3 region is CASSINQGHQETQYF. The CDR3 DNA sequence: TGTGCCAGTAGTATTAACCAGGGCCACCAAGAGACCCAGTACTTC.

The chain links TRBV5-4 to TRBJ1-2, with D maybe TRBD1 (6 bases). Germline V lookup: CDR1 SGHNT, CDR2 YYREEE (reference sequence). This CDR3 contains 14 residues. Deletions cut 1 base from V and 4 bases from J, with 11 bases between. The CDR3 is CASSLIQGGYGYTF. CDR3 nucleotides: TGTGCCAGCAGCTTGATACAGGGTGGCTATGGCTACACCTTC. Looking up the rest from reference TRBV5-4 and TRBJ1-2 gives the full variable domain: ETGVTQSPTHLIKTRGQQVTLRCSSQSGHNTVSWYQQALGQGPQFIFQYYREEENGRGNFPPRFSGLQFPNYSSELNVNALELDDSALYLCASSLIQGGYGYTFGSGTRLTVV.

The genes are TRBV7-2 and TRBJ2-3, with 12 bases fitting TRBD2. In germline, CDR1 is SGHTA, CDR2 FQGNSA. This CDR3 contains 18 residues. The ends lost 2 bases at V and 1 base at J; junction bases unmatched: 7. CDR3 amino acids: CASSLTLAGGLGTDTQYF. The CDR3 nucleotides are TGTGCCAGCAGCTTAACCCTAGCGGGGGGGCTGGGCACAGATACGCAGTATTTT.

The V and J genes are TRBV7-2 and TRBJ1-5; 10 bases are a match to TRBD1. Trimming at V came to 3 bases and at J to 1 base, leaving 6 bases not matched to a gene. The CDR3 runs 17 residues. The germline V gene encodes CDR1 SGHTA and CDR2 FQGNSA. This chain's CDR3 is CASSFVGTGVSNQPQHF. DNA of the CDR3: TGTGCCAGCAGCTTTGTCGGGACAGGGGTAAGCAATCAGCCCCAGCATTTT.

V usage is TRBV6-5 and J usage is TRBJ1-3; the D is unclear. This CDR3 has 15 amino acids. V was pared by 5 bases and J by 0 bases, with 11 bases between. CDR1 and CDR2 from the germline V gene are MNHEY and SVGAGI. The CDR3: CASSPGGSSGNTIYF. The CDR3 DNA reads TGTGCCAGCAGTCCTGGCGGGAGCTCTGGAAACACCATATATTTT.